Listed below are T cell receptor beta chains from one sample, sequenced in a study of CD8 T cells in ankylosing spondylitis. MiXCR, applied by TCRdb to the 5' RACE reads, yields one record per CDR3 protein. The repertoire holds about 300,000 distinct CDR3 sequences, with more than 20% as singletons. Sequencing was carried out using blood, either unsorted or a sorted T cell fraction (not recorded which). These receptors all come from a female donor with ankylosing spondylitis or in good health (not recorded which). Both conserved end residues are part of each CDR3. A D gene is named only where the DNA matches it firmly. A row's size may be missing; if present it is once, few, many or a size class.

D gene	J gene	V gene	clone size	CDR3 protein	CDR3 DNA
NA	TRBJ2-1	TRBV7-9	few	CASSSEDVSSYNEQFF	TGTGCCAGCAGCTCGGAGGACGTTAGCTCCTACAATGAGCAGTTCTTC
NA	TRBJ1-1	TRBV2	many	CASSEYTEAFF	TGTGCCAGCAGTGAATACACTGAAGCTTTCTTT
NA	TRBJ2-7	TRBV5-8	many	CASSLVRQYEQYF	TGTGCCAGCAGCTTGGTTAGACAGTACGAGCAGTACTTC
NA	TRBJ2-2	TRBV9	NA	CASSPVADSNTGELFF	TGTGCCAGCAGCCCCGTGGCGGACTCGAACACCGGGGAGCTGTTTTTT
NA	TRBJ2-2	TRBV7-2	few	CASSLVATGELFF	TGTGCCAGCAGCTTAGTAGCGACCGGGGAGCTGTTTTTT
TRBD1	TRBJ2-3	TRBV5-1	few	CASSSGTGDDTQYF	TGCGCCAGCAGTTCCGGGACAGGGGACGATACGCAGTATTTT
NA	TRBJ1-3	TRBV11-2	few	CASSFQGHSGNTIYF	TGTGCCAGCAGCTTCCAGGGCCACTCTGGAAACACCATATATTTT
NA	TRBJ2-5	TRBV7-2	few	CASSPRLETGAQYF	TGTGCCAGCAGCCCGCGACTAGAAACAGGGGCCCAGTACTTC
NA	TRBJ2-7	TRBV9	NA	CASSVGTAPYGGYEQYF	TGTGCCAGCAGCGTAGGGACAGCCCCTTATGGAGGCTACGAGCAGTACTTC
NA	TRBJ1-2	TRBV7-8	NA	CASSLEQVEGYTF	TGTGCCAGCAGCTTAGAACAGGTGGAGGGCTACACCTTC
TRBD2	TRBJ2-4	TRBV4-2	many	CASSQALAGALDIQYF	TGTGCCAGCAGCCAAGCATTGGCGGGAGCCCTAGACATTCAGTACTTC
NA	TRBJ2-5	TRBV29-1	few	CSALLLSAQYF	TGCAGCGCCCTTTTGTTATCGGCCCAGTACTTC
TRBD1	TRBJ2-7	TRBV7-2	many	CASSFQGAAYEQYF	TGTGCCAGCAGCTTTCAGGGGGCCGCCTACGAGCAGTACTTC
TRBD1	TRBJ1-6	TRBV6-1	few	CASSRDRGTSPLHF	TGTGCCAGCAGCCGTGACAGGGGAACTTCACCCCTCCACTTT
TRBD1	TRBJ2-7	TRBV30	NA	CAWCRGQPSYEQYF	TGTGCCTGGTGTAGGGGACAGCCTTCCTACGAGCAGTACTTC
NA	TRBJ2-2	TRBV9	NA	CASSGYGELFF	TGTGCCAGCAGCGGGTACGGGGAGCTGTTTTTT
TRBD2	TRBJ2-1	TRBV9	NA	CASSPGTSGGTSHNEQFF	TGTGCCAGCAGCCCTGGGACTAGCGGTGGAACATCCCACAATGAGCAGTTCTTC
NA	TRBJ1-1	TRBV12-3/TRBV12-4	many	CASSLYCAFF	TGTGCCAGCAGTTTGTACTGTGCTTTCTTT
NA	TRBJ2-1	TRBV4-3	many	CASSQELPGQQFF	TGCGCCAGCAGCCAAGAGTTACCGGGACAGCAGTTCTTC
NA	TRBJ2-1	TRBV20-1	few	CSARTANNEQFF	TGCAGTGCTCGGACAGCGAACAATGAGCAGTTCTTC
TRBD1	TRBJ1-2	TRBV6-4	many	CASSVYGTGDYGYTF	TGTGCCAGCAGTGTCTACGGGACAGGGGACTATGGCTACACCTTC
NA	TRBJ2-2	TRBV20-1	few	CSAHLRGPTGELFF	TGCAGTGCCCACCTCCGCGGGCCGACCGGGGAGCTGTTTTTT
NA	TRBJ2-5	TRBV12-3/TRBV12-4	NA	CASSSTGKQETQYF	TGTGCCAGCAGTTCTACAGGGAAGCAAGAGACCCAGTACTTC
NA	TRBJ2-3	TRBV5-1	few	CASSLEGGHTQYF	TGCGCCAGCAGCTTGGAGGGGGGTCATACGCAGTATTTT
TRBD1	TRBJ2-7	TRBV12-3/TRBV12-4	few	CASSLRTGDTYEQYF	TGTGCCAGCAGTTTACGGACAGGGGACACCTACGAGCAGTACTTC
TRBD2	TRBJ2-1	TRBV2	NA	CASRAGWGNEQFF	TGTGCCAGCAGAGCGGGATGGGGGAATGAGCAGTTCTTC
TRBD2	TRBJ2-1	TRBV6-2/TRBV6-3	few	CASRNPGLPFNEQFF	TGTGCCAGCAGAAACCCGGGACTACCCTTCAATGAGCAGTTCTTC
NA	TRBJ2-1	TRBV5-1	NA	CASSPGDDISRFF	TGCGCCAGCAGCCCTGGGGATGATATCAGCCGGTTCTTC
NA	TRBJ2-1	TRBV9	few	CASNHWGDANEQFF	TGTGCCAGCAACCATTGGGGGGACGCAAATGAGCAGTTCTTC
NA	TRBJ1-2	TRBV12-3/TRBV12-4	many	CASSSFGVNYGYTF	TGTGCCAGCAGTTCCTTCGGGGTTAACTATGGCTACACCTTC
TRBD2	TRBJ2-1	TRBV6-2/TRBV6-3	NA	CASSYPRGNFTSGRGTYNEQFF	TGTGCCAGCAGTTACCCTAGGGGGAATTTTACTAGCGGAAGAGGGACCTACAATGAGCAGTTCTTC
NA	TRBJ2-7	TRBV7-9	few	CASTLQREQYF	TGTGCCAGCACCCTTCAGCGGGAGCAGTACTTC
TRBD1	TRBJ2-7	TRBV10-1	few	CASSESRGLDEQYF	TGCGCCAGCAGTGAGTCAAGGGGGCTGGACGAGCAGTACTTC
NA	TRBJ1-5	TRBV7-2	few	CASSLVLDSNQPQHF	TGTGCCAGCAGCTTAGTTCTCGATAGCAATCAGCCCCAGCATTTT
NA	TRBJ1-1	TRBV6-5	few	CASSYSQVNTEAFF	TGTGCCAGCAGTTACAGCCAAGTGAACACTGAAGCTTTCTTT
NA	TRBJ2-7	TRBV29-1	few	CSVGLGVAEQYF	TGCAGCGTTGGATTGGGGGTCGCCGAGCAGTACTTC
NA	TRBJ2-1	TRBV6-5	few	CASSSRRGIDNEQFF	TGTGCCAGCAGTTCAAGGAGAGGGATTGACAATGAGCAGTTCTTC
NA	TRBJ1-5	TRBV4-3	few	CASSQGWGSGNQPQHF	TGCGCCAGCAGCCAAGGTTGGGGATCGGGCAATCAGCCCCAGCATTTT
NA	TRBJ2-1	TRBV29-1	many	CSVVRGSSYNEQFF	TGCAGCGTTGTAAGGGGGAGCTCCTACAATGAGCAGTTCTTC
TRBD1	TRBJ2-7	TRBV20-1	NA	CSASKQGFSYEQYF	TGCAGTGCTAGTAAACAGGGGTTCTCCTACGAGCAGTACTTC
NA	TRBJ2-2	TRBV5-1	NA	CASSLVARTGELFF	TGCGCCAGCAGCTTGGTGGCGCGCACCGGGGAGCTGTTTTTT
NA	TRBJ1-1	TRBV4-2	NA	CASGGGGFTEAFF	TGTGCCAGCGGAGGAGGGGGTTTCACTGAAGCTTTCTTT
TRBD2	TRBJ2-1	TRBV20-1	NA	CSARPAGVSYSQQFF	TGCAGTGCCCGACCAGCGGGAGTGTCCTACAGTCAGCAGTTCTTC
NA	TRBJ2-1	TRBV7-2	NA	CASSLAVGVNEQFF	TGTGCCAGCAGCTTAGCGGTCGGTGTCAATGAGCAGTTCTTC
TRBD1	TRBJ1-2	TRBV5-6	many	CASSLITGGSNYGYTF	TGTGCCAGCAGCTTGATCACAGGGGGCTCTAACTATGGCTACACCTTC
NA	TRBJ2-1	TRBV20-1	few	CSPQGNANEQFF	TGCAGTCCGCAGGGGAACGCAAATGAGCAGTTCTTC
NA	TRBJ2-3	TRBV6-2/TRBV6-3	few	CASSSAAVPDTQYF	TGTGCCAGCAGTTCGGCGGCGGTGCCAGATACGCAGTATTTT
NA	TRBJ2-6	TRBV10-3	many	CAISDLSGANVLTF	TGTGCCATCAGTGATCTCTCTGGGGCCAACGTCCTGACTTTC
NA	TRBJ2-1	TRBV7-2	NA	CASSLTGTEQFF	TGTGCCAGCAGCCTCACGGGTACTGAGCAGTTCTTC
NA	TRBJ2-2	TRBV24-1	few	CATSETGTRTGELFF	TGTGCCACCAGTGAAACCGGGACCAGAACCGGGGAGCTGTTTTTT
NA	TRBJ1-1	TRBV29-1	few	CSVVRNTEAFF	TGCAGCGTTGTGAGGAACACTGAAGCTTTCTTT
NA	TRBJ2-1	TRBV4-3	few	CASSQDQLYEQFF	TGCGCCAGCAGCCAAGATCAACTATATGAGCAGTTCTTC
NA	TRBJ2-7	TRBV20-1	few	CSATLKETPGYYEQYF	TGCAGTGCTACCTTAAAGGAGACCCCGGGCTACTACGAGCAGTACTTC
TRBD2	TRBJ2-1	TRBV11-1	few	CASSLSLAGVKKKDNEQFF	TGTGCCAGCAGCTTATCGCTAGCGGGAGTTAAAAAGAAAGACAATGAGCAGTTCTTC
NA	TRBJ2-5	TRBV12-3/TRBV12-4	many	CASSLAQRETQYF	TGTGCCAGCAGTTTAGCCCAGCGAGAGACCCAGTACTTC
NA	TRBJ2-3	TRBV7-2	NA	CASSLAAGPDTQYF	TGTGCCAGCAGCTTAGCGGCGGGACCAGATACGCAGTATTTT
TRBD2	TRBJ2-7	TRBV2	few	CASSLLAGSYEQYF	TGTGCCAGCTCGCTACTAGCGGGAAGCTACGAGCAGTACTTC
TRBD1	TRBJ1-1	TRBV15	NA	CATSKGTGADTEAFF	TGTGCCACCAGCAAGGGGACAGGGGCTGATACTGAAGCTTTCTTT
TRBD2	TRBJ2-5	TRBV20-1	many	CSARSRLAGKETQYF	TGCAGTGCTAGAAGTCGACTAGCGGGGAAAGAGACCCAGTACTTC